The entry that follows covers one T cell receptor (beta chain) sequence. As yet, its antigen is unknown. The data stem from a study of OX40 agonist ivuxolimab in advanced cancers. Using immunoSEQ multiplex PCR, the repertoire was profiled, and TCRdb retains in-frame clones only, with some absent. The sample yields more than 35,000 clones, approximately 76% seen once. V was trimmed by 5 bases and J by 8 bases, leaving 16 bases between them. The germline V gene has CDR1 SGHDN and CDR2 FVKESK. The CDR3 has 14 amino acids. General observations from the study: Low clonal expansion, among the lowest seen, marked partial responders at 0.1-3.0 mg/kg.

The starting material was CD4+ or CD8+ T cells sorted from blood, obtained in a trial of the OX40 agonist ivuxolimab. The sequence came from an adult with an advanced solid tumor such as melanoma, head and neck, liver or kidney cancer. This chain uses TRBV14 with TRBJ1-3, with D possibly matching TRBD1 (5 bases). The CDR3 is CASSSQGEGHTIYF. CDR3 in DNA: TGTGCCAGCAGCTCACAAGGGGAGGGCCACACCATATATTTT.